The present T cell receptor beta chain was sequenced within a study of OX40 agonist ivuxolimab in advanced cancers. Sequencing used immunoSEQ multiplex PCR; TCRdb keeps in-frame clones, though not all of them. The sample contains under 150,000 clones, 85% to 90% of which appear only once. Trimming took 0 bases from V and 10 from J; bases not matched to a gene: 10. The CDR3 has 15 amino acids. Germline V gene data show CDR1 as MGHRA and CDR2 as YSYEKL. The rearrangement links TRBV4-1 to TRBJ1-2; 8 positions agree with TRBD1. The input for sequencing was CD4+ or CD8+ T cells sorted from blood, taken in a trial of the OX40 agonist ivuxolimab. The receptor was derived from an adult with an advanced solid tumor such as melanoma, head and neck, liver or kidney cancer. The CDR3 protein is CASSQDQVQGVSYTF. The CDR3 DNA reads as TGCGCCAGCAGCCAAGATCAAGTACAGGGGGTCTCCTACACCTTC.